This T cell receptor beta chain was captured by sequencing in a study of blood T cell repertoires in COVID-19. This table comes from immunoSEQ multiplex PCR, and its TCRdb copy is limited to in-frame clones, with some not included. The sample consists of nearly 35,000 clones, about 88% of them appearing once. The V and J ends lost 3 bases and 1 base, in that order; junction bases with no gene match: 7. This CDR3 comprises 18 residues. CDR1 and CDR2 (germline): KGHSH, LQKENI. The specimen was peripheral blood. The chain uses TRBV18 and TRBJ2-1; 12 bases map to TRBD2. This sequence originates from a man between 65 and 85 years old with acute or convalescent COVID-19. The CDR3 region has the DNA TGTGCCAGCTCACCCCCTACTAGCGGGGGGCCGTCCTACAATGAGCAGTTCTTC. It encodes CASSPPTSGGPSYNEQFF.